The clone carrying this TCR beta chain was recorded at least ten times. Antigen unknown. The germline gives CDR1 MNHEY, CDR2 SMNVEV (reference sequence). The V end was cut by 7 bases, the J end by 10 bases, with 23 bases between. The CDR3 contains 15 residues. This entry is derived from a study of spatial heterogeneity in lung cancer. Study background: Strongly correlated with TCR transcript counts in tumor regions was a T cell module score, which was a transcriptional module score calculated from matched bulk RNA-seq. The study's findings and limits: Counts of expanded alpha and beta TCRs within tumors tracked the tumor nonsynonymous mutation count.

Time point here: sample taken at primary tumor resection. The donor population consisted of about 75 patients with untreated, early-stage non-small cell lung cancer. Whole RNA came from tumor, nontumor lung or frozen PBMC and was sequenced without being sorted. TCRdb independently ran MiXCR on the 5' RACE reads; one entry per CDR3 protein. Among tens of thousands of distinct CDR3 sequences listed, approximately 16% were seen once. The rearrangement links TRBV27 to TRBJ2-1; weak D call: TRBD2 (6 bases). The sequence came from a female donor with early-stage non-small cell lung cancer. The sequences come from lung tumor tissue, collected at surgery. DNA for the CDR3: TGTGCCAGCAAGGATACGGGACTCCCCCGTGAGGAGCAGTTCTTC. This gives the protein CASKDTGLPREEQFF.